The 28 T cell receptor beta chains below come from one sample, sequenced in a study of blood T cell repertoires in COVID-19. Clones were sequenced by immunoSEQ multiplex PCR, and TCRdb holds only the in-frame ones, with some missing. The profile shows some 290,000 clones, roughly nine tenths of them singletons. The sequenced material came from peripheral blood. The receptors stem from a young man with active or convalescent COVID-19.

The chain carries TRBV6-4 and TRBJ2-7, with D maybe TRBD1 (6 bases). CDR3 length equals 11 residues. V dropped 10 bases and J dropped 8 bases, with 15 bases sitting between them. The germline CDR1 and CDR2 sequences are MRHNA and SNTAGT. The CDR3 DNA sequence: TGTGCCACCTCTCAGGGGTTCAAGCAGTACTTC. It is translated as CATSQGFKQYF.

The chain joins TRBV6-5 to TRBJ1-3; D might be TRBD1 (6 bases). CDR1 MNHEY and CDR2 SVGAGI come from the germline V gene. Trimming took off 6 bases at V and 8 bases at J, with 17 bases between the two ends. This CDR3 is 14 amino acids long. This CDR3 is CASRRDRFGDTIYF. The CDR3 DNA is TGTGCCAGCAGGCGAGACAGGTTCGGAGACACCATATATTTT.

CDR3 in amino acids: CAWEPGLQFAYEQYF. The CDR3 region has the DNA TGTGCCTGGGAGCCGGGACTCCAATTCGCCTACGAGCAGTACTTC. The rearrangement uses TRBV30 and TRBJ2-7, with a possible D match to TRBD2 (6 bases). CDR3 length equals 15 residues. Germline V lookup: CDR1 GTSNPN, CDR2 SVGIG (reference sequence). Trimming took off 5 bases at V and 2 bases at J, with 19 bases between the two ends. Filled out from reference TRBV30 and TRBJ2-7, the complete variable domain reads SQTIHQWPATLVQPVGSPLSLECTVEGTSNPNLYWYRQAAGRGLQLLFYSVGIGQISSEVPQNLSASRPQDRQFILSSKKLLLSDSGFYLCAWEPGLQFAYEQYFGPGTRLTVT.

This chain joins TRBV28 and TRBJ1-4; perhaps TRBD1 as D (6 bases). V was pared by 9 bases and J by 10 bases, with 15 bases between. The length of the CDR3 is 12 residues. Germline values: CDR1 MDHEN, CDR2 SYDVKM. The CDR3 is CASSRGRSKLFF. DNA for the CDR3: TGTGCCAGTAGCAGGGGTAGGTCAAAACTGTTTTTT.

The chain joins TRBV3-1 (or the pseudogene TRBV3-2) to TRBJ1-5; TRBD1 is a possible D gene (5 bases). The CDR3 spans 15 residues. Germline CDR1 is LGHDT and CDR2 is YNNKEL (reference sequence). V was shortened by 0 bases and J by 7 bases, with 13 bases between the two germline ends. CDR3 residues: CASSQDGGVGQPQHF. The CDR3 DNA reads as TGTGCCAGCAGCCAAGATGGGGGGGTAGGACAGCCCCAGCATTTT.

The chain employs TRBV25-1 and TRBJ1-3; tentative D call: TRBD1 (6 bases). This CDR3 is 18 amino acids long. V lost 6 bases to trimming and J lost 0 bases, with 21 bases between them. Germline values: CDR1 MGHDK, CDR2 SYGVNS. The CDR3 coding sequence is TGTGCCAGCAGCGATCGGGGGGGGCCTATTACCTCTGGAAACACCATATATTTT. This codes for CASSDRGGPITSGNTIYF.

CDR3: CASSFTRTGGYTF. The CDR3 bases are TGTGCCAGCAGTTTCACCCGTACCGGTGGCTACACCTTC. The chain employs TRBV27 and TRBJ1-2, with D uncertain. The length of the CDR3 is 13 residues. The V end was cut by 3 bases, the J end by 7 bases, with 12 bases between. Germline V CDR1 and CDR2: MNHEY, SMNVEV (reference sequence).

This clone was seen once. The chain recombines TRBV9 with TRBJ1-5; D perhaps matches TRBD1 (5 bases). The CDR3 has 13 residues. CDR1 and CDR2 (germline): SGDLS, YYNGEE. Deletions cut 3 bases from V and 6 bases from J, with 10 bases between. The CDR3 DNA sequence: TGTGCCAGCAGCGGGGGGGAAGCTCAGCCCCAGCATTTT. Translation: CASSGGEAQPQHF.

This clone appeared a few times. This chain links TRBV9 with TRBJ2-3, with D perhaps matching TRBD1 (6 bases). The CDR3 covers 13 residues. Trimming shortened V by 4 bases and J by 6 bases, and 12 bases separated the two germline ends. Germline V lookup: CDR1 SGDLS, CDR2 YYNGEE. The CDR3 region has the DNA TGTGCCAGCAGCACCCACAGGGACGATACGCAGTATTTT. It yields the protein CASSTHRDDTQYF.

V gene TRBV30 combines with J gene TRBJ1-6; D is perhaps TRBD1 (6 bases). This CDR3 has 15 residues. The ends were cut back, 5 bases at V and 7 bases at J, with 18 bases in the middle. The germline V gene encodes CDR1 GTSNPN and CDR2 SVGIG (reference sequence). CDR3 sequence reads: CAWEAGDKANSPLHF. In DNA form, the CDR3 reads TGTGCCTGGGAGGCGGGGGACAAGGCGAATTCACCCCTCCACTTT. Using reference TRBV30 and TRBJ1-6 for the parts outside the CDR3, the full variable domain is SQTIHQWPATLVQPVGSPLSLECTVEGTSNPNLYWYRQAAGRGLQLLFYSVGIGQISSEVPQNLSASRPQDRQFILSSKKLLLSDSGFYLCAWEAGDKANSPLHFGNGTRLTVT.

The J gene is TRBJ1-1, the V gene TRBV5-1; 8 positions agree with TRBD1. The ends lost 4 bases at V and 2 bases at J; junction bases unmatched: 4. CDR3 length: 14 amino acids. Germline loops: CDR1 SGHRS, CDR2 YFSETQ. CDR3 residues: CASSPGQVNTEAFF. The CDR3 region has the DNA TGCGCCAGCAGCCCGGGACAGGTAAACACTGAAGCTTTCTTT.

The chain is built from TRBV3-1 (or the pseudogene TRBV3-2) and TRBJ1-5; 9 bases are shared with TRBD1. This CDR3 has 14 amino acids. Germline lookup yields CDR1 LGHDT and CDR2 YNNKEL (reference sequence). V lost 1 base and J lost 6; bases outside the gene matches: 1. CDR3 region: CASSQVQGAQPQHF. In nucleotides, the CDR3 is TGTGCCAGCAGCCAAGTACAGGGGGCTCAGCCCCAGCATTTT.

The chain carries TRBV23-1 and TRBJ2-2; no clear D gene. TRBV23-1 is an ORF, and what it does is uncertain. The CDR3 runs 14 residues. Trimming removed 2 bases from V and 4 bases from J, with 8 bases in between. CDR3 loop: CASSQQAATGELFF. The CDR3 coding sequence is TGCGCCAGCAGTCAACAGGCTGCCACCGGGGAGCTGTTTTTT.

The chain carries TRBV6-1 and TRBJ2-7; TRBD2 aligns across 9 bases. Trimming at V came to 0 bases and at J to 6 bases, leaving 6 bases not matched to a gene. Germline V gene lookup returns CDR1 MNHNS and CDR2 SASEGT. The CDR3 totals 15 residues. CDR3 loop: CASSEAGREGGEQYF. The CDR3 DNA follows: TGTGCCAGCAGTGAAGCGGGGCGGGAGGGTGGCGAGCAGTACTTC.

The chain joins TRBV12-3 or TRBV12-4 to TRBJ1-5, with a weak D call TRBD1 (5 bases). The CDR3 length is 13 residues. V shed 4 bases and J shed 5 bases, with 9 bases lying between them. For the CDR3, the DNA is TGTGCCAGCAGTTCACAGGTCTATCAGCCCCAGCATTTT. This codes for CASSSQVYQPQHF.

The chain is built from TRBV27 and TRBJ2-1; 12 positions agree with TRBD2. V gave up 4 bases and J gave up 6 bases; unmatched junction bases: 7. The germline V gene encodes CDR1 MNHEY and CDR2 SMNVEV (reference sequence). The CDR3 runs 16 residues. CDR3 coding DNA: TGTGCCAGCAGTTCTCCTAGCGGGAGGGCCTCCAATGAGCAGTTCTTC. Amino acids: CASSSPSGRASNEQFF.

CDR3 protein: CASSQRDRGNKQYF. The DNA for the CDR3 is TGTGCCAGCAGCCAAAGGGACAGGGGTAATAAGCAGTACTTC. V gene TRBV3-1 (or the pseudogene TRBV3-2) combines with J gene TRBJ2-7, with 10 nucleotides matching TRBD1. With V trimmed by 2 bases and J by 8 bases, 6 bases remained unmatched. Germline V gives CDR1 LGHDT, CDR2 YNNKEL (reference sequence). The CDR3 length is 14 residues.

V usage is TRBV6-5 and J usage is TRBJ2-3, with 7 nucleotides matching TRBD2. Germline CDR1 is MNHEY and CDR2 is SVGAGI. The CDR3 totals 14 residues. Germline trimming cut 7 bases from V and 4 bases from J; bases unmatched to any gene: 8. CDR3 sequence: CASTAAGASDTQYF. CDR3 sequence (DNA): TGTGCCAGCACCGCGGCGGGAGCTTCAGATACGCAGTATTTT.

The chain links TRBV7-3 to TRBJ2-3; D remains ambiguous. Trimming took 2 bases from V and 1 from J, leaving 10 bases between them. This CDR3 is 15 amino acids long. Germline lookup yields CDR1 SGHTA and CDR2 FQGTGA. The CDR3 region has the DNA TGTGCCAGCAGCTTATACACCGAGGGCACAGATACGCAGTATTTT. It is translated as CASSLYTEGTDTQYF.

V and J are TRBV5-1 and TRBJ2-5; TRBD1 matches at 9 bases. This CDR3 spans 14 amino acids. Germline-derived CDR1 and CDR2 are SGHRS and YFSETQ. With V trimmed by 7 bases and J by 5 bases, 9 bases remained unmatched. The CDR3 region is CASYGTGLGETQYF. As DNA, the CDR3 is TGCGCCAGCTATGGGACAGGGCTTGGGGAGACCCAGTACTTC.

J is TRBJ2-7 and V is TRBV15, with a tentative D call TRBD1 (6 bases). The CDR3 runs 14 residues. In germline, CDR1 is LNHNV, CDR2 YYDKDF (reference sequence). Trimming removed 4 bases at V and 6 bases at J, with 16 bases between. The CDR3 is CATSKKLQGAEQYF. In DNA form, the CDR3 reads TGTGCCACCAGCAAGAAGCTACAGGGTGCCGAGCAGTACTTC.

V usage is TRBV7-6 and J usage is TRBJ2-7; D perhaps matches TRBD2 (6 bases). CDR3 length equals 15 residues. V was cut by 6 bases and J by 2 bases, with 17 bases left in between. Germline V gene sequence: CDR1 SGHVS, CDR2 FNYEAQ. In nucleotides, the CDR3 is TGTGCCAGCAGTTCCCTCGAGTGGGGGGCCTACGAGCAGTACTTC. This sequence encodes CASSSLEWGAYEQYF.

About this clone itself: The junction departs from germline at one end; a sequencing error may be responsible. The gene calls are TRBV6-5 and TRBJ2-3; D unresolved. The CDR3 is 11 amino acids. Germline V gives CDR1 MNHEY, CDR2 SVGAGI. CDR3 sequence reads: CASKLADTQYF. CDR3 DNA sequence: TGTGCAAGCAAACTCGCAGATACGCAGTATTTT.

The chain employs TRBV29-1 and TRBJ1-5; no clear D gene. The CDR3 has 13 residues. Germline values: CDR1 SQVTM, CDR2 ANQGSEA. Trimming removed 4 bases from V and 5 bases from J, with 12 bases in between. The CDR3 sequence: CSVAGEGDQPQHF. CDR3 coding DNA: TGCAGCGTTGCGGGTGAGGGAGATCAGCCCCAGCATTTT. The variable domain in full, completed from reference TRBV29-1 and TRBJ1-5, reads SAVISQKPSRDICQRGTSLTIQCQVDSQVTMMFWYRQQPGQSLTLIATANQGSEATYESGFVIDKFPISRPNLTFSTLTVSNMSPEDSSIYLCSVAGEGDQPQHFGDGTRLSIL.

J is TRBJ2-1 and V is TRBV7-9, with 8 bases matching TRBD1. V lost 6 bases, J lost 4 bases, and 8 bases stayed unmatched. The length of the CDR3 is 15 residues. Germline CDR1 reads SEHNR; CDR2 reads FQNEAQ (reference sequence). DNA for the CDR3: TGTGCCAGCAGTCCGGACAGGGTGGGTTACAATGAGCAGTTCTTC. It codes for CASSPDRVGYNEQFF.

This clone appeared many times. The chain uses TRBV24-1 and TRBJ2-3; D is possibly TRBD1 (5 bases). The CDR3 contains 13 residues. CDR1 and CDR2 (germline): KGHDR, SFDVKD. V was pared by 9 bases and J by 0 bases, with 9 bases between. As DNA, the CDR3 is TGTGCCACCGTTGGGGCGAGCACAGATACGCAGTATTTT. Translated, it gives CATVGASTDTQYF.

This rearrangement joins TRBV7-2 to TRBJ2-5, with TRBD2 as a possible D gene (6 bases). Deletions cut 1 base from V and 5 bases from J, with 8 bases between. This CDR3 spans 13 amino acids. CDR1 and CDR2 from the germline V gene are SGHTA and FQGNSA. CDR3 sequence reads: CASSLGEAETQYF. CDR3 nucleotides: TGTGCCAGCAGCTTAGGGGAGGCGGAGACCCAGTACTTC.

The rearrangement joins TRBV9 to TRBJ2-7; 7 bases are shared with TRBD2. J gave up 0 bases and V 1 base, and 1 base lay outside the gene matches. Germline-derived CDR1 and CDR2 are SGDLS and YYNGEE. The CDR3 sequence is 14 residues long. This chain's CDR3 is CASSVRDYSYEQYF. In nucleotides, the CDR3 is TGTGCCAGCAGCGTAAGGGACTACTCCTACGAGCAGTACTTC.